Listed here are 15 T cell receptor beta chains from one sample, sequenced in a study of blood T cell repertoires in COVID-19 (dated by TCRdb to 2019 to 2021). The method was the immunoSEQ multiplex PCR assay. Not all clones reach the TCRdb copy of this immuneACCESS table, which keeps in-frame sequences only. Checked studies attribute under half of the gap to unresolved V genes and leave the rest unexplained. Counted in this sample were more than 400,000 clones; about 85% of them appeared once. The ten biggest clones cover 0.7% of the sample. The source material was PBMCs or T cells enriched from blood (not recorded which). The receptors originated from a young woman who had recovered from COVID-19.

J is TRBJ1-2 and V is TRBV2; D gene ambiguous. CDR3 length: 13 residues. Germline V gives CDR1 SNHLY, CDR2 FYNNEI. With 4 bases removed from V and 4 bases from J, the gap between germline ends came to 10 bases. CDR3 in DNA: TGTGCCAGCAGTGTATCCCAGATCTATGGCTACACCTTC. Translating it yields CASSVSQIYGYTF.

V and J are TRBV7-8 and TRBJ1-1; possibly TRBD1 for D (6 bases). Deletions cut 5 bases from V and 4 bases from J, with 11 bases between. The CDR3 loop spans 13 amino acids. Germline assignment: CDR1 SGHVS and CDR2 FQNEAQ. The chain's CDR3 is CASSPGGPTEAFF. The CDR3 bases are TGTGCCAGCAGCCCCGGGGGGCCCACTGAAGCTTTCTTT.

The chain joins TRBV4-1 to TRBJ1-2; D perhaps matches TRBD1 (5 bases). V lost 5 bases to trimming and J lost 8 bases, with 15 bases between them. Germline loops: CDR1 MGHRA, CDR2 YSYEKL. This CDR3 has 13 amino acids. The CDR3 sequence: CASSWGPRQGYTF. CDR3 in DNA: TGCGCCAGCAGCTGGGGCCCCCGCCAGGGCTACACCTTC.

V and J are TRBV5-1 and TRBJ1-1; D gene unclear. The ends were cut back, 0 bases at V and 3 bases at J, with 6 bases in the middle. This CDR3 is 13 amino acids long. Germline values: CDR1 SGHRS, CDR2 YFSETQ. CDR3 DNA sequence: TGCGCCAGCAGCTTGGTTCCGGACACTGAAGCTTTCTTT. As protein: CASSLVPDTEAFF.

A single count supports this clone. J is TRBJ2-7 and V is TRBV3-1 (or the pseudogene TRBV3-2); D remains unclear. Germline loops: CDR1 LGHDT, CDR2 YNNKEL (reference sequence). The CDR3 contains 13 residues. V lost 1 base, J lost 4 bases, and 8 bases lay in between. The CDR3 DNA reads TGTGCCAGCAGCCAAGGGGCACGTTACGAGCAGTACTTC. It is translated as CASSQGARYEQYF.

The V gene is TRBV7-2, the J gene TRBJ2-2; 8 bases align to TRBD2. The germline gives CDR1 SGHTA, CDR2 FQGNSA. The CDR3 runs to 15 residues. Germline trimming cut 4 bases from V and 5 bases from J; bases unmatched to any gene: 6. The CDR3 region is CASSSGGAGTGELFF. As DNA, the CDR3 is TGTGCCAGCAGCTCCGGGGGGGCGGGAACCGGGGAGCTGTTTTTT.

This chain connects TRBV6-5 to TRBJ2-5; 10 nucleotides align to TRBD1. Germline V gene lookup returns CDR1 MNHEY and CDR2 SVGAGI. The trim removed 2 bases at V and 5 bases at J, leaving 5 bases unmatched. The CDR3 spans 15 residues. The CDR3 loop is CASSYRDRGFETQYF. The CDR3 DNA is TGTGCCAGCAGTTACCGGGACAGGGGATTTGAGACCCAGTACTTC.

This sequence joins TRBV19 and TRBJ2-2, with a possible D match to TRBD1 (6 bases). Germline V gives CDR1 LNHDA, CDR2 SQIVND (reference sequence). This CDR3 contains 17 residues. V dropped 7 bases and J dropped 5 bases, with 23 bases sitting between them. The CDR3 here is CASTSRPGAEPTGELFF. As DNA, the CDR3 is TGTGCCAGTACGAGCCGTCCAGGGGCTGAGCCAACCGGGGAGCTGTTTTTT.

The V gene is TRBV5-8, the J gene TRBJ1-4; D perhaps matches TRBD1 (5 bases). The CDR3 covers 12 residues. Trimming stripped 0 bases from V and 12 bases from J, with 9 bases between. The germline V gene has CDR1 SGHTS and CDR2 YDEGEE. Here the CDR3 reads CASSLGGLQLFF. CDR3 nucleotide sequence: TGTGCCAGCAGCTTGGGGGGCTTACAACTGTTTTTT.

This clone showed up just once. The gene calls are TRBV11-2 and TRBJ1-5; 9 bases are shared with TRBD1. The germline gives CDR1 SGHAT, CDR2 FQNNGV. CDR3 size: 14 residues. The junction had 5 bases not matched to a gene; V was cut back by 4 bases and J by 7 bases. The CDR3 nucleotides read TGTGCCAGCAGCTCGGGACAGGGAGACCAGCCCCAGCATTTT. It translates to CASSSGQGDQPQHF.

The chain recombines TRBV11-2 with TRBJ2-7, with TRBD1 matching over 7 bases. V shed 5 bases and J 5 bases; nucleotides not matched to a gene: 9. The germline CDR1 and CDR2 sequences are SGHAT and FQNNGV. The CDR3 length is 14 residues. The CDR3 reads CASSGYRGSHEQYF. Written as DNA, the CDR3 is TGTGCCAGCAGCGGATACAGGGGCAGCCACGAGCAGTACTTC. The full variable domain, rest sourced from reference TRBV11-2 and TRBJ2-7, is EAGVAQSPRYKIIEKRQSVAFWCNPISGHATLYWYQQILGQGPKLLIQFQNNGVVDDSQLPKDRFSAERLKGVDSTLKIQPAKLEDSAVYLCASSGYRGSHEQYFGPGTRLTVT.

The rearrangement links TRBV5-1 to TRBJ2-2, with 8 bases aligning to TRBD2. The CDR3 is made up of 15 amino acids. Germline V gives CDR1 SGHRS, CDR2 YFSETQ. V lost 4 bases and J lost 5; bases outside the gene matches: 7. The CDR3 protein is CASSILAVTTGELFF. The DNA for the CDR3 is TGCGCCAGCAGCATACTAGCGGTAACTACCGGGGAGCTGTTTTTT.

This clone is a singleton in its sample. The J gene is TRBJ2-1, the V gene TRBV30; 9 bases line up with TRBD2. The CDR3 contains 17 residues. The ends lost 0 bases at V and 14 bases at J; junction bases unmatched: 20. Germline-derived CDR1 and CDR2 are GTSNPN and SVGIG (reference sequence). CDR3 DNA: TGTGCCTGGAGTGTAGGCGGCGGGGGGGCCCAAGTCGGGAGAAAGTTCTTC. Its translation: CAWSVGGGGAQVGRKFF.

In DNA, the CDR3 is TGTGCCAGCAGCTTAGGGGCGGACAGCCGGAATGAAAAACTGTTTTTT. It codes for CASSLGADSRNEKLFF. This chain links TRBV7-9 with TRBJ1-4, with a tentative D call TRBD1 (6 bases). The CDR3 sequence is 16 residues long. Germline lookup yields CDR1 SEHNR and CDR2 FQNEAQ (reference sequence). V gave up 1 base and J gave up 5 bases, with 14 bases separating them.

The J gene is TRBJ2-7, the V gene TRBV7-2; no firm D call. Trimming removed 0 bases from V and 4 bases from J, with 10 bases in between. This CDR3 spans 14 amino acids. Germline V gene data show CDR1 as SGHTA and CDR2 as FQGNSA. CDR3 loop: CASSLASGSYEQYF. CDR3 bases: TGTGCCAGCAGCTTAGCATCAGGATCATACGAGCAGTACTTC.